These 6 T cell receptor beta chains originate from one sample sequenced in a study of blood T cell repertoires in COVID-19. Produced via immunoSEQ multiplex PCR; TCRdb's table is partial and in-frame only. The data hold over 60,000 clones, with less than 95% observed a single time. The material sequenced was peripheral blood. These receptors all come from a man aged 50 or older with COVID-19, enrolled during active disease.

The rearrangement joins TRBV27 to TRBJ2-1, with 9 nucleotides matching TRBD2. CDR1 is MNHEY and CDR2 is SMNVEV in the germline V gene (reference sequence). The CDR3 is 15 amino acids. Trimming removed 3 bases from V and 8 bases from J; junction bases left unmatched: 8. In DNA form, the CDR3 reads TGTGCCAGCAGTTTTGCTAGCGGGAACGCCCATGAGCAGTTCTTC. This sequence encodes CASSFASGNAHEQFF.

Here the CDR3 DNA reads TGCAGCGTCCGGACAGGGGCTAACTATGGCTACACCTTC. It specifies CSVRTGANYGYTF. The gene calls are TRBV29-1 and TRBJ1-2; 9 bases align to TRBD1. CDR3 size: 13 residues. The germline gives CDR1 SQVTM, CDR2 ANQGSEA. V shed 6 bases, J shed 0 bases, and the junction held 2 bases outside the gene matches.

The chain uses TRBV6-6 and TRBJ1-2, with no clear D. V lost 4 bases, J lost 4 bases, and 10 bases lay in between. The CDR3 runs 13 residues. Per germline, CDR1 MNHNY and CDR2 SVGAGI (reference sequence). The CDR3: CASSLTSGYGYTF. DNA for the CDR3: TGTGCCAGCAGTTTAACCTCGGGCTATGGCTACACCTTC.

The V call is TRBV19, the J call TRBJ2-1; D possibly corresponds to TRBD1 (6 bases). The CDR3 covers 15 residues. V was cut by 1 base and J by 3 bases, with 10 bases left in between. The germline gives CDR1 LNHDA, CDR2 SQIVND (reference sequence). CDR3 residues: CASSIGTAIYNEQFF. The CDR3 coding sequence is TGTGCCAGTAGTATAGGGACAGCTATCTACAATGAGCAGTTCTTC. Variable domain in full (rest from reference TRBV19 and TRBJ2-1): DGGITQSPKYLFRKEGQNVTLSCEQNLNHDAMYWYRQDPGQGLRLIYYSQIVNDFQKGDIAEGYSVSREKKESFPLTVTSAQKNPTAFYLCASSIGTAIYNEQFFGPGTRLTVL.

The chain combines TRBV28 with TRBJ2-5, with 8 bases fitting TRBD2. Germline CDR1 reads MDHEN; CDR2 reads SYDVKM. V was pared by 3 bases and J by 4 bases, with 13 bases of the junction left unmatched. CDR3 size: 17 residues. CDR3 bases: TGTGCCAGCAGTTTTCCCTGGGGTCCGGGAGGGGGAGAGACCCAGTACTTC. Translated, it gives CASSFPWGPGGGETQYF.

The chain links TRBV2 to TRBJ1-2; 10 bases are shared with TRBD1. Trimming took 6 bases from V and 8 from J; bases not matched to a gene: 6. Germline CDR1 is SNHLY and CDR2 is FYNNEI. CDR3 length: 13 amino acids. As DNA, the CDR3 is TGTGCCAGCAGGGAGGGACAGGGGTCAGGCTACACCTTC. Translation: CASREGQGSGYTF.